A single T cell receptor beta chain is shown here with its context. Germline V lookup: CDR1 SGHRS, CDR2 YFSETQ. This CDR3 comprises 16 residues. Trimming cost V 4 bases and J 6 bases; bases outside gene matches: 8. The assay was immunoSEQ multiplex PCR, and TCRdb's table has in-frame clones only and misses some. The sample carries fewer than 250,000 clones, 86% recorded once. This sample is drawn from a study of blood T cell repertoires in COVID-19. Looking at the study overall: Samples representing acute and convalescent COVID-19 were sourced from the United States, Italy and Spain. Sources were T cells, B-cell-depleted T cells, or PBMCs; the material itself was cDNA or gDNA.

Cohort allocation depended upon clinical history that participants reported. The receptor was derived from a woman aged 40 to 49 with acute COVID-19. The V and J genes are TRBV5-1 and TRBJ2-3, with 13 nucleotides matching TRBD2. Sequencing was done on a sample of PBMCs or T cells enriched from blood (not recorded which). The CDR3 DNA sequence: TGCGCCAGCAGCGGGGGACTAGCGGGGTCCGGGGATACGCAGTATTTT. Translation gives CASSGGLAGSGDTQYF.